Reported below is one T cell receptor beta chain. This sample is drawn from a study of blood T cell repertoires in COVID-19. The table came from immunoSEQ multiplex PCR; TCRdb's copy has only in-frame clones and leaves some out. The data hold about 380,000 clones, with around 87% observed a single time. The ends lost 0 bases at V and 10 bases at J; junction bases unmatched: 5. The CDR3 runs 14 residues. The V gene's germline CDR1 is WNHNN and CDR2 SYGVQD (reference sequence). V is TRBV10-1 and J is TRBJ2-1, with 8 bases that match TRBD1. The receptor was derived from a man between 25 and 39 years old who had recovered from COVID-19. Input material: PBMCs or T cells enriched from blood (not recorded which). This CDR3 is CASSESSGGKEQFF. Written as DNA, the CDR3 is TGCGCCAGCAGTGAGTCGTCAGGGGGCAAGGAGCAGTTCTTC.